The next 17 T cell receptor beta chains were all read from a single sample in a study of T-cell memory formation after mild COVID-19. TCRdb processed the 5' RACE reads anew with MiXCR; each CDR3 protein has one entry. The repertoire holds over 450,000 distinct CDR3 sequences, about a fifth seen once, with around 12% in the top ten. Material: PBMCs or a T cell subset sorted from them (not recorded which). The receptor source for this set is an adult woman who had mild COVID-19 (a few samples of this study predate the infection). Cell type and time point are not known.

This clonotype occurred a few times. This chain joins TRBV7-8 and TRBJ2-2; 7 positions agree with TRBD2. V was clipped by 0 bases and J by 4 bases; unmatched bases: 5. The germline V gene has CDR1 SGHVS and CDR2 FQNEAQ. CDR3 length: 16 residues. CDR3 in DNA: TGTGCCAGCAGCTTAGCAGGCGGGAGTGTCACCGGGGAGCTGTTTTTT. It translates to CASSLAGGSVTGELFF.

This clonotype showed up many times. CDR3 sequence (DNA): TGTGCCAGCAGCGTAGGAGGAATCAGGAATAATTCACCCCTCCACTTT. Translation gives CASSVGGIRNNSPLHF. J is TRBJ1-6 and V is TRBV9; D is uncertain. The length of the CDR3 is 16 residues. Per germline, CDR1 SGDLS and CDR2 YYNGEE. V was pared by 0 bases and J by 5 bases, with 12 bases between.

This clonotype was recorded a few times. The rearrangement links TRBV12-3 or TRBV12-4 to TRBJ2-3; a possible D gene is TRBD2 (5 bases). The CDR3 consists of 15 residues. Between the trimmed V and J ends, which lost 5 bases and 2 bases, there was a span of 14 bases. This chain's CDR3 is CASSPTRGFTDTQYF. CDR3 nucleotides: TGTGCCAGCAGTCCCACTCGGGGATTCACAGATACGCAGTATTTT.

This clonotype was counted only a few times. The chain carries TRBV6-1 and TRBJ1-1; D is uncertain. CDR3 length: 12 residues. V shed 3 bases and J shed 1 base, with 3 bases lying between them. Germline CDR1 is MNHNS and CDR2 is SASEGT. For the CDR3, the DNA is TGTGCCAGCAGTGAGTCGAACACTGAAGCTTTCTTT. Translation gives CASSESNTEAFF.

This clonotype was seen just once. No conserved phenylalanine or tryptophan is present at the end of the CDR3, so a read error is the likely explanation. The genes are TRBV12-3 or TRBV12-4 and TRBJ2-1; D might be TRBD1 (5 bases). V dropped 5 bases and J dropped 10 bases, with 21 bases sitting between them. The CDR3 totals 15 residues. CDR3 DNA: TGTGCCAGCAGTCGCACTCGACAGCCCTCGCCCGAGCAGTTCCTC. Residues: CASSRTRQPSPEQFL.

This clonotype was counted only a few times. This chain joins TRBV7-3 and TRBJ1-2; the D gene is possibly TRBD1 (6 bases). Germline lookup yields CDR1 SGHTA and CDR2 FQGTGA. The CDR3 runs 15 residues. The V end was cut by 5 bases, the J end by 4 bases, with 17 bases between. CDR3 region: CASSLYRGGSYGYTF. CDR3 DNA sequence: TGTGCCAGCAGCCTTTACCGGGGGGGCAGCTATGGCTACACCTTC.

The chain couples TRBV14 to TRBJ2-2; TRBD1 matches 7 bases. J was trimmed by 0 bases and V by 4 bases; bases with no gene match: 5. The CDR3 consists of 16 residues. Germline V lookup: CDR1 SGHDN, CDR2 FVKESK. The CDR3, as DNA: TGTGCCAGCAGCCCATGGACAGGAACGAACACCGGGGAGCTGTTTTTT. It yields the protein CASSPWTGTNTGELFF.

This clonotype occurred a few times. The gene calls are TRBV12-3 or TRBV12-4 and TRBJ2-1; D may be TRBD1 (6 bases). V was shortened by 1 base and J by 8 bases, with 12 bases between the two germline ends. The CDR3 length is 14 residues. CDR3 region: CASSLVGGRDEQFF. The CDR3 nucleotides are TGTGCCAGCAGTTTAGTTGGGGGCAGGGATGAGCAGTTCTTC.

This clonotype was detected only a few times. This sequence joins TRBV14 and TRBJ2-3; D tentatively fits TRBD1 or TRBD2 (5 bases each). This CDR3 contains 19 residues. Looked up from germline, CDR1 is SGHDN and CDR2 is FVKESK. The V end was cut by 0 bases, the J end by 0 bases, with 19 bases between. Written as DNA, the CDR3 is TGTGCCAGCAGCCAAGATTGGGGCTCCGGAGCGGCTAGCACAGATACGCAGTATTTT. It is translated as CASSQDWGSGAASTDTQYF.

A few counts support this clonotype. V and J are TRBV19 and TRBJ1-1; D may be TRBD1 (6 bases). Germline CDR1 is LNHDA and CDR2 is SQIVND (reference sequence). The CDR3 has 11 amino acids. Deletions cut 7 bases from V and 8 bases from J, with 11 bases between. CDR3 in DNA: TGTGCCAGTACCGTCGGGGGCGAAGCTTTCTTT. Amino acids: CASTVGGEAFF.

The chain links TRBV7-8 to TRBJ2-6; the D is unclear. This CDR3 region has 14 residues. V was trimmed by 8 bases and J by 0 bases, leaving 8 bases between them. Germline lookup yields CDR1 SGHVS and CDR2 FQNEAQ. The CDR3 DNA sequence: TGTGCCAGCGGCCTTGGCTCTGGGGCCAACGTCCTGACTTTC. This translates into CASGLGSGANVLTF.

J is TRBJ2-3 and V is TRBV7-9; a possible D gene is TRBD2 (5 bases). This CDR3 has 17 residues. Germline V gene lookup returns CDR1 SEHNR and CDR2 FQNEAQ (reference sequence). Trimming took off 1 base at V and 4 bases at J, with 18 bases between the two ends. Here the CDR3 reads CASSLVGRQAGPDTQYF. The CDR3 nucleotides read TGTGCCAGCAGCTTAGTCGGTCGGCAGGCGGGCCCAGATACGCAGTATTTT. Full variable domain (remainder filled in from reference TRBV7-9 and TRBJ2-3): DTGVSQNPRHKITKRGQNVTFRCDPISEHNRLYWYRQTLGQGPEFLTYFQNEAQLEKSRLLSDRFSAERPKGSFSTLEIQRTEQGDSAMYLCASSLVGRQAGPDTQYFGPGTRLTVL.

The chain joins TRBV5-1 to TRBJ1-2; 10 nucleotides line up with TRBD1. Trimming cost V 4 bases and J 5 bases; bases outside gene matches: 5. Germline V gene data show CDR1 as SGHRS and CDR2 as YFSETQ. The CDR3 has 14 residues. This CDR3 is CASSPGTGVYGYTF. The CDR3 bases are TGCGCCAGCAGCCCCGGGACAGGGGTTTATGGCTACACCTTC.

The rearrangement uses TRBV7-9 and TRBJ2-3, with TRBD2 identical over 8 bases. Germline V gives CDR1 SEHNR, CDR2 FQNEAQ (reference sequence). Germline trimming cut 5 bases from V and 0 bases from J; bases unmatched to any gene: 7. CDR3 length: 16 residues. In DNA form, the CDR3 reads TGTGCCAGCAGCCGGGGGGGACCCACTAGCACAGATACGCAGTATTTT. Translated: CASSRGGPTSTDTQYF.

This clonotype was seen ten or more times. The J gene is TRBJ2-1, the V gene TRBV7-2; 13 bases fit TRBD2. V dropped 3 bases and J dropped 7; count of bases not matched to a gene: 6. The CDR3 loop spans 16 amino acids. Germline lookup yields CDR1 SGHTA and CDR2 FQGNSA. The CDR3 here is CASSLGLAGWGNEQFF. The DNA of the CDR3 is TGTGCCAGCAGCTTGGGACTAGCGGGGTGGGGTAATGAGCAGTTCTTC.

This clonotype was seen a few times. The chain links TRBV7-2 to TRBJ2-1; 11 bases align to TRBD2. Trimming cost V 2 bases and J 5 bases; bases outside gene matches: 5. CDR3 size: 16 residues. Germline loops: CDR1 SGHTA, CDR2 FQGNSA. The CDR3 coding sequence is TGTGCCAGCAGCTTATTTAGCGGGGGGGCCGACAATGAGCAGTTCTTC. It encodes CASSLFSGGADNEQFF.

The rearrangement joins TRBV6-2 or TRBV6-3 to TRBJ2-7; 9 nucleotides match TRBD2. The CDR3 is made up of 16 amino acids. Trimming cost V 5 bases and J 2 bases; bases outside gene matches: 10. Germline lookup yields CDR1 MNHEY and CDR2 SVGEGT. For the CDR3, the DNA is TGTGCCAGCAGTCCCCACCTTCTAGCGGGGACCTACGAGCAGTACTTC. Its translation: CASSPHLLAGTYEQYF.